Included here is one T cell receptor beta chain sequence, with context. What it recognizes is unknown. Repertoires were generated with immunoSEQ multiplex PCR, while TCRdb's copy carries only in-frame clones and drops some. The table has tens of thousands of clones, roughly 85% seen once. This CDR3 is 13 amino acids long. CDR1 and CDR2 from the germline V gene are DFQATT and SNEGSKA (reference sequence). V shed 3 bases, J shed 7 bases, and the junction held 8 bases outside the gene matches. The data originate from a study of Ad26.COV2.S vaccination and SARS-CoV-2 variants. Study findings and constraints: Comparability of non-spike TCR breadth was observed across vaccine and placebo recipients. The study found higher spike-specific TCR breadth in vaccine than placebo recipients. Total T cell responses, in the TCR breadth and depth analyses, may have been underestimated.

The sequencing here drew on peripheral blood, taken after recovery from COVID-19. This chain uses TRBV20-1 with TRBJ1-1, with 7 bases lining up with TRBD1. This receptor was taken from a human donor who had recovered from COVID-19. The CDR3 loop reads CSASWENRGEAFF. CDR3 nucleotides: TGCAGTGCTAGTTGGGAAAACAGGGGTGAAGCTTTCTTT.